This T cell receptor beta chain was recovered during a study of blood T cells in healthy people across ages. Across the whole study: Template switching retrieved approximately one barcoded beta molecule for each two T cells.

Each sample provided at least 5 micrograms of extracted total RNA. With a J-beta primer mix and a sample-barcoded 5' primer, a second PCR ran 7 to 11 cycles. Every cDNA molecule carried a tag from a template-switch adaptor bearing 12 random nucleotides. From the 5' RACE reads, TCRdb called clonotypes with MiXCR, one entry per CDR3 protein. The data show some 1.5 million distinct CDR3 sequences, approximately 43% seen once. CDR3 size: 15 residues. The V end was cut by 6 bases, the J end by 2 bases, with 16 bases between. The germline gives CDR1 LGHNA, CDR2 YSLEER. This TCR came from a woman aged 18-30 years in good health. Input material: blood. This chain links TRBV4-3 with TRBJ2-5; D not resolved. CDR3 sequence: CASSPQVGPQETQYF. The CDR3 DNA sequence: TGCGCCAGCAGTCCTCAAGTGGGCCCTCAAGAGACCCAGTACTTC.